This T cell receptor (beta chain) stems from a study of beta chain features in type 1 diabetes listed by TCRdb under 2018. For the study in its entirety: Mean age, gender distribution, total cell number and subset yield were not different between patients and healthy donors. A total of roughly 98,000,000 sorted cells were examined across all samples, and RNA yield correlated strongly with the number of cells per subset. The study compared TCRB repertoires of sorted circulating CD4+ T cell subsets between recently diagnosed type 1 diabetes patients and matched healthy donors. Whereas all 28 donors provided naive and central memory subsets, regulatory and stem cell-like memory subsets were isolated from just 8 patients and roughly eight healthy donors.

Turning to this clone: Its antigen is currently not known. No much larger clone exists at a distance of one base, and base qualities are not known.

Each donor gave one peripheral blood draw, averaging about 120 mL, which was collected into heparinised tubes. Naive, central memory, regulatory and stem cell-like memory CD4+ T cells were sorted on a BD FACSAria II using a panel including CD45RO, CCR7, CD25, CD127, CD95 and CD27. Every sorted population had a purity above 95%. PBMCs were isolated right away by Lymphoprep density gradient centrifugation and were stained directly, without culture. Samples were stained and sorted in pairs, with one healthy donor and one patient per experiment, so that batch effects were minimized. Relative to germline, V is 0 bases shorter and J is 4 bases shorter, with 12 bases between their ends. CDR1 and CDR2 (SGHRS, YFSETQ) derive from the germline V gene. The CDR3, from cysteine to phenylalanine, totals 15 residues. The retained sequence is limited to the CDR3, 45 bases, with the frame set at the first base. The entire amount of isolated RNA was reverse transcribed using the High Capacity cDNA Reverse Transcription Kit, so the sequenced TCRB transcripts were expressed ones. Naive, central memory and regulatory T cell samples underwent deep immunoSEQ sequencing, averaging about 3.3 million total reads per sample. Sorted cells were lysed in RLT buffer and RNA was extracted with DNase-treated RNeasy Micro or Mini kits, depending on cell number. Each cell subset was processed on its own to prevent cross-contamination, while patient and healthy donor samples were processed together. Using the immunoSEQ multiplex PCR, TCRB sequences were amplified from cDNA into 87-bp fragments spanning the CDR3 region. Sequencing of the amplicons was done on the Illumina HiSeq platform. In the source study's methods: PCR bias was computationally corrected using synthetic template baselines, reads within Hamming distance 2 were collapsed, and singletons that could not be merged were discarded. Reads were aligned to IMGT to assign V, D and J genes, CDR3 length, and insertions or deletions at six rearrangement sites. Within each subset, clonotype counts were normalized to the number of sorted cells before true diversity and Gini coefficients were calculated with the tcR R package. Repertoire sharing was quantified using the overlap coefficient calculated on TCRB nucleotide sequences. TCRdb limited this immuneACCESS table to in-frame rearrangements with V and J called. A share of clones is missing; checked studies link under half to unresolved V genes, and the rest is unexplained. V and J calls and clone size are as listed in that table; D and trimming were resolved from the DNA. The sample yields about 140,000 clones; more than 10% were counted once. Clones ranked in the top ten supply roughly 1.4% of the sample.

On the study overall, not on this receptor specifically: Because small numbers of individuals were included in the HLA sub-analyses, any influence of HLA type on TCRB rearrangement was left unresolved. Shorter templates might have been favored by PCR, but patient and control samples were amplified and corrected together, so both groups would have been affected equally by any skew. In all four CD4+ subsets, TCRB CDR3 length was moderately but significantly shorter in type 1 diabetes patients. Because cDNA rather than genomic DNA was sequenced, highly expressing activated cells could have been over-represented, although no difference in activation and CD3 levels was found between groups. At VDJ recombination sites, type 1 diabetes patients had fewer insertions and more deleted nucleotides, which implies abnormalities in thymic rearrangement. Naive, central memory and regulatory TCRB repertoires appeared to be more similar among patients than among healthy donors.

The chain joins TRBV5-1 to TRBJ2-3; the best D guess is TRBD1, with 5 bases matching. The TCR comes from a man aged 18 to 29 with type 1 diabetes. Specimen: central memory CD4+ T cells from blood. The sequenced DNA: TGCGCCAGCAGCTTGGCTGGACCACAGGCAGATACGCAGTATTTT. This translates into CASSLAGPQADTQYF.